This T cell receptor beta chain was found in a study of cytomegalovirus exposure and HLA in healthy donors. V shed 1 base, J shed 7 bases, and the junction held 10 bases outside the gene matches. Germline V gene sequence: CDR1 SGHTA, CDR2 FQGTGA. The CDR3 spans 17 residues. The PCR had 60 Vbeta and 13 Jbeta primers. Data came from immunoSEQ multiplex PCR; TCRdb stores just in-frame clones and leaves some out. Of about 180,000 clones listed, roughly four fifths are singletons. Sequenced material: PBMCs. This receptor was taken from a woman aged 45-59 years in good health and CMV-seronegative. V and J are TRBV7-3 and TRBJ2-2, with 9 bases identical to TRBD1. In DNA, the CDR3 is TGTGCCAGCAGCTTAATGGGACAGGGAGTCTACAGCGGGGAGCTGTTTTTT. Amino acid sequence: CASSLMGQGVYSGELFF.